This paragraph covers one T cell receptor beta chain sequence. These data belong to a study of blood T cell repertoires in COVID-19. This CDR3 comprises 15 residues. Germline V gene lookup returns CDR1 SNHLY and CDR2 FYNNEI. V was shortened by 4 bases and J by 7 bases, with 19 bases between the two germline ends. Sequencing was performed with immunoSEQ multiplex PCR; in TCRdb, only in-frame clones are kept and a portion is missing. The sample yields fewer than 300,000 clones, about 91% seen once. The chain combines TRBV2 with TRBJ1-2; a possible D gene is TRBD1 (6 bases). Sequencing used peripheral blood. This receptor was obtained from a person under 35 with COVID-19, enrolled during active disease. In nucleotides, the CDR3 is TGTGCCAGCAGTGCCCTCGTCACAGGGACGGGTGGCTACACCTTC. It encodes CASSALVTGTGGYTF. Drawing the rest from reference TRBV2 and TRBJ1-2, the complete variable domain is EPEVTQTPSHQVTQMGQEVILRCVPISNHLYFYWYRQILGQKVEFLVSFYNNEISEKSEIFDDQFSVERPDGSNFTLKIRSTKLEDSAMYFCASSALVTGTGGYTFGSGTRLTVV.